These 24 T cell receptor beta chains share one sample of origin, sequenced in a study of T cell repertoires in cytomegalovirus infection. TCRdb reanalysed the reads using MiXCR and keeps one entry per CDR3 protein. The profile shows 75,000 to 95,000 distinct CDR3 sequences, approximately 43% of them singletons. Which antigens these TCRs recognize remains unknown. The material sequenced was CD8+ T cells from cultured PBMCs, taken from culture after CMV antigen stimulation. The receptors derive from a human donor in good health (CMV status not recorded). Some clones in this sample may be carry-over from other donors' samples.

The DNA of the CDR3 is TGTGCCAGCAGTTTGTCGGGCCTAGCGGGGTTGATGAGCTCCTACAATGAGCAGTTCTTC. It yields the protein CASSLSGLAGLMSSYNEQFF. The rearrangement uses TRBV7-6 and TRBJ2-1; TRBD2 agrees at 9 bases. V was clipped by 6 bases and J by 0 bases; unmatched bases: 18. The CDR3 is 20 residues long. CDR1 and CDR2 (germline): SGHVS, FNYEAQ.

V and J are TRBV24-1 and TRBJ2-1; D assignment may be TRBD1 or TRBD2 (5 bases each). V was shortened by 9 bases and J by 5 bases, with 10 bases between the two germline ends. The CDR3 extends over 12 amino acids. CDR1 and CDR2 from the germline V gene are KGHDR and SFDVKD. The chain's CDR3 is CATGGVNNEQFF. Written as DNA, the CDR3 is TGTGCCACCGGGGGAGTGAACAATGAGCAGTTCTTC.

The chain carries TRBV7-8 and TRBJ2-4; either TRBD1 or TRBD2 may fit D (5 bases each). Germline loops: CDR1 SGHVS, CDR2 FQNEAQ. The CDR3 runs to 14 residues. V was clipped by 5 bases and J by 0 bases, with 8 bases between them. CDR3 region: CASSRGVAKNIQYF. The CDR3 bases are TGTGCCAGCAGCCGAGGGGTAGCCAAAAACATTCAGTACTTC. Supplemented by reference TRBV7-8 and TRBJ2-4, the full variable domain reads GAGVSQSPRYKVAKRGQDVALRCDPISGHVSLFWYQQALGQGPEFLTYFQNEAQLDKSGLPSDRFFAERPEGSVSTLKIQRTQQEDSAVYLCASSRGVAKNIQYFGAGTRLSVL.

The V call is TRBV24-1, the J call TRBJ2-1; 8 bases are a match to TRBD2. Losses at the gene ends were 3 bases for V and 4 bases for J; bases not matched to a gene: 4. The CDR3 has 15 amino acids. The germline gives CDR1 KGHDR, CDR2 SFDVKD. The CDR3 sequence: CATSDRLAGYNEQFF. For the CDR3, the DNA is TGTGCCACCAGTGATAGGCTAGCGGGTTACAATGAGCAGTTCTTC.

This clonotype was detected only a few times. CDR3 in amino acids: CASSSEVAVNTEAFF. DNA of the CDR3: TGTGCCAGCAGCAGTGAGGTGGCCGTGAACACTGAAGCTTTCTTT. The chain joins TRBV5-4 to TRBJ1-1, with D unclear. V was cut by 4 bases and J by 0 bases, with 13 bases left in between. In germline, CDR1 is SGHNT, CDR2 YYREEE (reference sequence). CDR3 length: 15 residues. The full variable domain, with the rest looked up from reference TRBV5-4 and TRBJ1-1, is ETGVTQSPTHLIKTRGQQVTLRCSSQSGHNTVSWYQQALGQGPQFIFQYYREEENGRGNFPPRFSGLQFPNYSSELNVNALELDDSALYLCASSSEVAVNTEAFFGQGTRLTVV.

V usage is TRBV11-2 and J usage is TRBJ1-1, with TRBD1 identical over 7 bases. The V segment lost 5 bases and the J segment 2 bases; nucleotides outside the gene matches: 11. CDR1 SGHAT and CDR2 FQNNGV come from the germline V gene. The CDR3 runs 16 residues. CDR3: CASSPPPGQLNTEAFF. DNA of the CDR3: TGTGCCAGCAGCCCACCTCCGGGACAGCTAAACACTGAAGCTTTCTTT. Together with reference TRBV11-2 and TRBJ1-1, the CDR3 gives the full variable domain: EAGVAQSPRYKIIEKRQSVAFWCNPISGHATLYWYQQILGQGPKLLIQFQNNGVVDDSQLPKDRFSAERLKGVDSTLKIQPAKLEDSAVYLCASSPPPGQLNTEAFFGQGTRLTVV.

This clonotype appeared a few times. The V and J genes are TRBV7-4 and TRBJ2-5, with 7 bases that match TRBD1. V dropped 3 bases and J dropped 3; count of bases not matched to a gene: 10. Germline V CDR1 and CDR2: SGHVT, SQSDAQ. The CDR3 extends over 16 amino acids. CDR3 loop: CASSFSLDRKKETQYF. CDR3 sequence (DNA): TGTGCCAGCAGCTTCAGCCTGGACAGGAAAAAAGAGACCCAGTACTTC.

This clonotype occurred a few times. The CDR3 spells CASSLVGGTGDTQYF. The DNA for the CDR3 is TGTGCCAGCAGCTTAGTGGGGGGTACGGGAGATACGCAGTATTTT. The chain carries TRBV7-7 and TRBJ2-3, with a tentative D call TRBD2 (6 bases). Trimming took 1 base from V and 5 from J, leaving 13 bases between them. The CDR3 totals 15 residues. Germline V gene lookup returns CDR1 SSHAT and CDR2 FNYEAQ (reference sequence).

This sequence joins TRBV29-1 and TRBJ1-5; 9 bases align to TRBD1. The V and J ends lost 5 bases and 4 bases, in that order; junction bases with no gene match: 3. The germline V gene encodes CDR1 SQVTM and CDR2 ANQGSEA. The CDR3 sequence is 13 residues long. DNA of the CDR3: TGCAGCGTTAGGGACAGGGATAATCAGCCCCAGCATTTT. The encoded protein is CSVRDRDNQPQHF. The whole variable domain, remainder taken from reference TRBV29-1 and TRBJ1-5, is SAVISQKPSRDICQRGTSLTIQCQVDSQVTMMFWYRQQPGQSLTLIATANQGSEATYESGFVIDKFPISRPNLTFSTLTVSNMSPEDSSIYLCSVRDRDNQPQHFGDGTRLSIL.

This clonotype was picked up a small number of times. The rearrangement links TRBV5-4 to TRBJ1-4; 11 bases are shared with TRBD1. From germline, CDR1 is SGHNT and CDR2 YYREEE (reference sequence). Germline trimming cut 4 bases from V and 2 bases from J; bases unmatched to any gene: 7. The CDR3 runs 17 residues. This CDR3 reads CASSADRGQSTNEKLFF. The CDR3 DNA is TGTGCCAGCAGCGCGGACAGGGGGCAGAGCACTAATGAAAAACTGTTTTTT.

The table lists this clonotype with a few counts. V and J are TRBV7-8 and TRBJ1-1, with no clear D. V was trimmed by 3 bases and J by 6 bases, leaving 11 bases between them. CDR3 size: 13 residues. CDR1 is SGHVS, CDR2 FQNEAQ, per germline. The CDR3 nucleotides read TGTGCCAGCAGCTTTACAGTATTCCCTGAAGCTTTCTTT. It translates to CASSFTVFPEAFF.

The rearrangement links TRBV6-5 to TRBJ1-4; 12 bases are a match to TRBD1. Unmatched junction bases numbered 4, after V lost 1 base and J lost 1 base. There are 18 residues in the CDR3. Germline assignment: CDR1 MNHEY and CDR2 SVGAGI. The CDR3 loop is CASSYLGQGAGTNEKLFF. For the CDR3, the DNA is TGTGCCAGCAGTTACTTGGGACAGGGGGCAGGAACTAATGAAAAACTGTTTTTT.

The V call is TRBV3-1, the J call TRBJ2-7; tentative D call: TRBD2 (6 bases). Germline V gene lookup returns CDR1 LGHDT and CDR2 YNNKEL (reference sequence). The length of the CDR3 is 13 residues. V was clipped by 4 bases and J by 3 bases, with 10 bases between them. The CDR3 DNA reads TGTGCCAGCAGCCTAGCGGAGAACTACGAGCAGTACTTC. Translation gives CASSLAENYEQYF.

This clonotype was seen once. J is TRBJ2-1 and V is TRBV7-6, with 10 bases aligning to TRBD2. Trimming cost V 4 bases and J 0 bases; bases outside gene matches: 3. CDR1 and CDR2 (germline): SGHVS, FNYEAQ. The CDR3 is 16 residues long. CDR3 in amino acids: CASSSSGRGSYNEQFF. In nucleotides, the CDR3 is TGTGCCAGCAGCTCCAGCGGGAGGGGCTCCTACAATGAGCAGTTCTTC. Full variable domain (remainder filled in from reference TRBV7-6 and TRBJ2-1): GAGVSQSPRYKVTKRGQDVALRCDPISGHVSLYWYRQALGQGPEFLTYFNYEAQQDKSGLPNDRFSAERPEGSISTLTIQRTEQRDSAMYRCASSSSGRGSYNEQFFGPGTRLTVL.

The gene calls are TRBV24-1 and TRBJ2-1; D gene ambiguous. The CDR3 runs 15 residues. The germline CDR1 and CDR2 sequences are KGHDR and SFDVKD. V was cut by 3 bases and J by 6 bases, with 14 bases left in between. The CDR3 DNA follows: TGTGCCACCAGTGATAACAGTCTAGTTCCCAATGAGCAGTTCTTC. Protein product: CATSDNSLVPNEQFF.

This clonotype was recorded only once. This sequence joins TRBV27 and TRBJ2-1, with a tentative D call TRBD2 (5 bases). Looked up from germline, CDR1 is MNHEY and CDR2 is SMNVEV (reference sequence). Trimming cost V 7 bases and J 8 bases, with 21 bases left between them. This CDR3 is 15 amino acids long. CDR3 in amino acids: CASNRAGIRSYEQFF. The CDR3, as DNA: TGTGCCAGCAATCGGGCCGGGATTCGTAGCTATGAGCAGTTCTTC.

The table lists this clonotype with a few counts. The chain combines TRBV25-1 with TRBJ2-7; 13 bases match TRBD2. The V gene's germline CDR1 is MGHDK and CDR2 SYGVNS. The ends lost 5 bases at V and 2 bases at J; junction bases unmatched: 3. The CDR3 length is 15 residues. This CDR3 is CASSTGTSGTYEQYF. CDR3 coding DNA: TGTGCCAGCAGTACCGGGACTAGCGGGACCTACGAGCAGTACTTC.

The V and J genes are TRBV7-9 and TRBJ2-5; the match to TRBD2 covers 8 bases. The V gene end was trimmed by 10 bases and the J gene end by 4 bases; junction bases not matched to a gene: 5. The CDR3 contains 12 residues. Germline CDR1 and CDR2: SEHNR and FQNEAQ (reference sequence). The CDR3 reads CAIGRGSETQYF. DNA of the CDR3: TGTGCCATCGGGAGGGGGTCAGAGACCCAGTACTTC. The full variable domain, completed using reference TRBV7-9 and TRBJ2-5, is DTGVSQNPRHKITKRGQNVTFRCDPISEHNRLYWYRQTLGQGPEFLTYFQNEAQLEKSRLLSDRFSAERPKGSFSTLEIQRTEQGDSAMYLCAIGRGSETQYFGPGTRLLVL.

The rearrangement joins TRBV7-6 to TRBJ2-5, with 8 bases lining up with TRBD1. The V and J ends lost 8 bases and 3 bases, in that order; junction bases with no gene match: 5. Germline CDR1 is SGHVS and CDR2 is FNYEAQ. The CDR3 length is 13 residues. CDR3 nucleotide sequence: TGTGCCAGCGGGGACAGGAACGAAGAGACCCAGTACTTC. Protein product: CASGDRNEETQYF.

This clonotype was seen a handful of times. The gene calls are TRBV6-5 and TRBJ1-2; D gene uncertain. Germline CDR1 MNHEY, CDR2 SVGAGI. The length of the CDR3 is 14 residues. Trimming took 2 bases from V and 0 from J, leaving 7 bases between them. The DNA of the CDR3 is TGTGCCAGCAGTTACGGCGGGACTAACTATGGCTACACCTTC. Its translation: CASSYGGTNYGYTF.

This clonotype was seen more than once but under ten times. This sequence joins TRBV28 and TRBJ2-7; D might be TRBD1 or TRBD2, each matching 5 bases. CDR3 length: 15 residues. Trimming took off 4 bases at V and 0 bases at J, with 13 bases between the two ends. CDR1 and CDR2 from the germline V gene are MDHEN and SYDVKM. The CDR3 coding sequence is TGTGCCAGCAGTTCGCCGGGACGGAGCTCCTACGAGCAGTACTTC. This gives the protein CASSSPGRSSYEQYF.

As for this clonotype: A read error may account for a junction end that differs from germline. The chain carries TRBV7-2 and TRBJ2-7; no definite D call. Germline V gene data show CDR1 as SGHTA and CDR2 as FQGNSA. This CDR3 is built from 14 residues. CDR3 amino acids: CASRLVPLANEQYF. CDR3 nucleotides: TGTGCCAGCAGGTTAGTGCCCCTGGCGAACGAGCAGTACTTC.

The chain carries TRBV7-6 and TRBJ2-7, with 8 bases that match TRBD2. Per the germline V gene, CDR1 is SGHVS and CDR2 is FNYEAQ. CDR3 length: 13 amino acids. Trimming took 6 bases from V and 5 from J; bases not matched to a gene: 6. The CDR3 here is CASSGSGRNEQYF. CDR3 DNA sequence: TGTGCCAGCAGTGGCAGCGGGAGAAACGAGCAGTACTTC.

The J gene is TRBJ2-4, the V gene TRBV20-1; D might be TRBD2 (6 bases). Germline V gives CDR1 DFQATT, CDR2 SNEGSKA (reference sequence). The CDR3 is made up of 15 amino acids. V lost 3 bases to trimming and J lost 0 bases, with 12 bases between them. CDR3 loop: CSASSGDLAKNIQYF. CDR3 nucleotides: TGCAGTGCTAGTTCCGGGGACTTAGCCAAAAACATTCAGTACTTC.